Below are 27 T cell receptor beta chains sequenced from a single sample in a study of cytomegalovirus exposure and HLA in healthy donors. Clones were sequenced by immunoSEQ multiplex PCR, and TCRdb holds only the in-frame ones, with some missing. The sample yields roughly 140,000 clones, around 90% seen once. Sequencing was done on a sample of PBMCs. The receptors shown here come from a man aged 18 to 35 in good health and CMV-seropositive.

J is TRBJ1-1 and V is TRBV9, with D perhaps matching TRBD1 (6 bases). CDR1 is SGDLS and CDR2 is YYNGEE in the germline V gene. Trimming pared 3 bases from V and 1 base from J, leaving 22 bases between. The CDR3 length is 18 residues. As DNA, the CDR3 is TGTGCCAGCAGCGGCCTGGATCTCTACAGGGAAAAGAACACTGAAGCTTTCTTT. Translation gives CASSGLDLYREKNTEAFF.

This clone was seen only once. The rearrangement uses TRBV29-1 and TRBJ2-1; D may be TRBD2 (6 bases). Trimming pared 1 base from V and 8 bases from J, leaving 21 bases between. Germline CDR1 is SQVTM and CDR2 is ANQGSEA. This CDR3 spans 16 amino acids. The CDR3 is CSVEVLKDFREYEQFF. In DNA form, the CDR3 reads TGCAGCGTTGAAGTGCTTAAAGATTTCCGGGAGTATGAGCAGTTCTTC.

This chain links TRBV6-5 with TRBJ1-5, with TRBD1 identical over 8 bases. Germline V CDR1 and CDR2: MNHEY, SVGAGI. The CDR3 covers 15 residues. J was trimmed by 2 bases and V by 5 bases; bases with no gene match: 5. CDR3 DNA sequence: TGTGCCAGCAGTCAGGGGGCTAAGGGCAATCAGCCCCAGCATTTT. The encoded protein is CASSQGAKGNQPQHF.

The rearrangement links TRBV4-1 to TRBJ1-2; D might be TRBD1 (5 bases). Trimming left V 0 bases short and J 2 bases short, with 10 bases between. Germline values: CDR1 MGHRA, CDR2 YSYEKL. This CDR3 spans 15 amino acids. In DNA, the CDR3 is TGCGCCAGCAGCCAAGAGGGGCGGCTGAACTATGGCTACACCTTC. Its translation is CASSQEGRLNYGYTF.

The J gene is TRBJ2-1, the V gene TRBV6-6, with 7 bases aligning to TRBD1. This CDR3 is 13 amino acids long. Unmatched junction bases numbered 1, after V lost 8 bases and J lost 0 bases. Germline loops: CDR1 MNHNY, CDR2 SVGAGI (reference sequence). CDR3 protein: CASGDSSYNEQFF. The CDR3, as DNA: TGTGCCAGCGGGGACAGCTCCTACAATGAGCAGTTCTTC.

This clone has ten or more counts. The chain has TRBV28 and TRBJ2-7; D may be TRBD2 (5 bases). V gave up 9 bases and J gave up 2 bases, with 11 bases separating them. CDR3 length: 12 amino acids. The germline gives CDR1 MDHEN, CDR2 SYDVKM. The CDR3 spells CASGLSPYEQYF. As DNA, the CDR3 is TGTGCCAGTGGACTCTCCCCCTACGAGCAGTACTTC.

The J gene is TRBJ2-7, the V gene TRBV6-1, with a possible D match to TRBD2 (7 bases). Germline V gives CDR1 MNHNS, CDR2 SASEGT. The length of the CDR3 is 20 residues. Trimming removed 1 base from V and 3 bases from J, with 28 bases in between. The CDR3 coding sequence is TGTGCCAGCAGTGAAGGAAAAGCTTGGGGGGGGCCCGGCACTAACTACGAGCAGTACTTC. This gives the protein CASSEGKAWGGPGTNYEQYF.

The CDR3 DNA follows: TGTGCCAGCAGTTCCCAGCCCGGGTACTATAGCAATCAGCCCCAGCATTTT. As protein: CASSSQPGYYSNQPQHF. The rearrangement joins TRBV2 to TRBJ1-5; D gene uncertain. Germline V gene lookup returns CDR1 SNHLY and CDR2 FYNNEI. The CDR3 extends over 17 amino acids. V was shortened by 5 bases and J by 0 bases, with 17 bases between the two germline ends.

The J gene is TRBJ1-1, the V gene TRBV11-2, with D maybe TRBD1 (6 bases). V gave up 1 base and J gave up 1 base, with 10 bases separating them. This CDR3 has 15 residues. Germline V gives CDR1 SGHAT, CDR2 FQNNGV. The CDR3 loop is CASSLGGRGNTEAFF. CDR3 nucleotides: TGTGCCAGCAGCTTAGGGGGCAGGGGGAACACTGAAGCTTTCTTT. Variable domain in full (rest from reference TRBV11-2 and TRBJ1-1): EAGVAQSPRYKIIEKRQSVAFWCNPISGHATLYWYQQILGQGPKLLIQFQNNGVVDDSQLPKDRFSAERLKGVDSTLKIQPAKLEDSAVYLCASSLGGRGNTEAFFGQGTRLTVV.

Note on this clone: Other DNA sequences in this specimen translate into the identical CDR3. The chain has TRBV6-4 and TRBJ2-6; 10 positions match TRBD1. The length of the CDR3 is 16 residues. CDR1 and CDR2 (germline): MRHNA, SNTAGT. V shed 5 bases and J 2 bases; nucleotides not matched to a gene: 3. The CDR3 DNA sequence: TGTGCCAGCAGTCCCGGGACAGGGGCTGGGGCCAACGTCCTGACTTTC. Its protein product is CASSPGTGAGANVLTF.

In nucleotides, the CDR3 is TGTGCCAGCAGTTTTAGGCGGGCCAACACCTACGAGCAGTACTTC. It specifies CASSFRRANTYEQYF. The V call is TRBV27, the J call TRBJ2-7; D might be TRBD2 (5 bases). CDR1 and CDR2 from the germline V gene are MNHEY and SMNVEV (reference sequence). The CDR3 loop spans 15 amino acids. V was shortened by 3 bases and J by 2 bases, with 14 bases between the two germline ends.

The chain links TRBV9 to TRBJ1-1; weak D call: TRBD1 (6 bases). V lost 4 bases, J lost 3 bases, and 16 bases lay in between. Germline CDR1 SGDLS, CDR2 YYNGEE. The CDR3 is made up of 15 amino acids. CDR3 nucleotides: TGTGCCAGCAGCCCAGGAGCCGAGGGGGACACTGAAGCTTTCTTT. It specifies CASSPGAEGDTEAFF.

The J gene is TRBJ1-2, the V gene TRBV19, with 8 nucleotides matching TRBD1. V lost 6 bases, J lost 4 bases, and 10 bases stayed unmatched. Germline-derived CDR1 and CDR2 are LNHDA and SQIVND (reference sequence). CDR3 length equals 15 residues. CDR3 protein: CASSYGAGGTYGYTF. In DNA form, the CDR3 reads TGTGCCAGTAGCTACGGGGCAGGGGGCACCTATGGCTACACCTTC.

This chain links TRBV4-2 with TRBJ2-5, with 9 bases that match TRBD2. CDR1 LGHNA and CDR2 YNFKEQ come from the germline V gene. This CDR3 is 15 amino acids long. V shed 0 bases, J shed 4 bases, and the junction held 3 bases outside the gene matches. Written as DNA, the CDR3 is TGTGCCAGCAGCCAAGAGGTAGCGGGAGTAGAGACCCAGTACTTC. Amino acid sequence: CASSQEVAGVETQYF.

The J gene is TRBJ2-7, the V gene TRBV7-9; 7 bases fit TRBD1. V trimming: 7 bases; J trimming: 0 bases; junction bases outside the gene matches: 9. CDR3 size: 15 residues. CDR1 SEHNR and CDR2 FQNEAQ come from the germline V gene (reference sequence). The CDR3 spells CASTEVTGNSYEQYF. The CDR3 coding sequence is TGTGCCAGCACCGAAGTGACAGGGAACTCCTACGAGCAGTACTTC. The whole variable domain, remainder taken from reference TRBV7-9 and TRBJ2-7, is DTGVSQNPRHKITKRGQNVTFRCDPISEHNRLYWYRQTLGQGPEFLTYFQNEAQLEKSRLLSDRFSAERPKGSFSTLEIQRTEQGDSAMYLCASTEVTGNSYEQYFGPGTRLTVT.

This chain joins TRBV14 and TRBJ1-2; no firm D call. Trimming shortened V by 4 bases and J by 4 bases, and 13 bases separated the two germline ends. CDR1 SGHDN and CDR2 FVKESK come from the germline V gene. The CDR3 is 14 residues long. CDR3 nucleotides: TGTGCCAGCAGCCTACAGACATCTACCTATGGCTACACCTTC. As protein: CASSLQTSTYGYTF. Combining the CDR3 with reference TRBV14 and TRBJ1-2 gives the whole variable domain EAGVTQFPSHSVIEKGQTVTLRCDPISGHDNLYWYRRVMGKEIKFLLHFVKESKQDESGMPNNRFLAERTGGTYSTLKVQPAELEDSGVYFCASSLQTSTYGYTFGSGTRLTVV.

This chain links TRBV30 with TRBJ2-1; 9 nucleotides match TRBD2. CDR1 and CDR2 from the germline V gene are GTSNPN and SVGIG (reference sequence). The CDR3 loop spans 14 amino acids. The ends lost 8 bases at V and 8 bases at J; junction bases unmatched: 13. Written as DNA, the CDR3 is TGTGCCCCACCCGGTAGCGGGAGTGGGCATGAGCAGTTCTTC. The encoded protein is CAPPGSGSGHEQFF. The variable domain in full, completed from reference TRBV30 and TRBJ2-1, reads SQTIHQWPATLVQPVGSPLSLECTVEGTSNPNLYWYRQAAGRGLQLLFYSVGIGQISSEVPQNLSASRPQDRQFILSSKKLLLSDSGFYLCAPPGSGSGHEQFFGPGTRLTVL.

The rearrangement joins TRBV19 to TRBJ2-2, with D unresolved. The CDR3 has 14 amino acids. Germline loops: CDR1 LNHDA, CDR2 SQIVND (reference sequence). V lost 3 bases to trimming and J lost 5 bases, with 10 bases between them. The CDR3, as DNA: TGTGCCAGTAGTATCTTAGAAGCTACCGGGGAGCTGTTTTTT. This translates into CASSILEATGELFF.

This clone has just one count. This rearrangement joins TRBV5-1 to TRBJ1-4; tentative D call: TRBD1 (5 bases). The CDR3 covers 14 residues. Germline lookup yields CDR1 SGHRS and CDR2 YFSETQ. V lost 4 bases, J lost 8 bases, and 15 bases lay in between. The CDR3 is CASSRGAGGEKLFF. The CDR3 DNA is TGCGCCAGCAGCCGTGGGGCAGGAGGGGAAAAACTGTTTTTT.

The V and J genes are TRBV5-4 and TRBJ2-7; a possible D gene is TRBD2 (6 bases). Germline V lookup: CDR1 SGHNT, CDR2 YYREEE (reference sequence). The CDR3 is 14 amino acids. With 0 bases removed from V and 4 bases from J, the gap between germline ends came to 11 bases. The CDR3 DNA is TGTGCCAGCAGCTTGGGACTAGTGGGTTACGAGCAGTACTTC. Its protein is CASSLGLVGYEQYF.

The genes are TRBV5-6 and TRBJ1-5, with D hard to call. This CDR3 contains 18 residues. The V gene's germline CDR1 is SGHDT and CDR2 YYEEEE. Trimming shortened V by 1 base and J by 6 bases, and 23 bases separated the two germline ends. CDR3 residues: CASSLWIPLSSVGQPQHF. The CDR3 bases are TGTGCCAGCAGCTTGTGGATCCCCTTGAGCAGCGTCGGTCAGCCCCAGCATTTT.

The V gene is TRBV6-5, the J gene TRBJ1-2; weak D call: TRBD1 (5 bases). V was cut by 2 bases and J by 8 bases, with 6 bases left in between. CDR1 is MNHEY and CDR2 is SVGAGI in the germline V gene. This CDR3 is built from 11 residues. CDR3 DNA: TGTGCCAGCAGTTACAAGGGGGGCTACACCTTC. Its translation: CASSYKGGYTF.

The sample holds a few counts of this clone. J is TRBJ2-7 and V is TRBV2, with 8 bases aligning to TRBD1. CDR1 and CDR2 from the germline V gene are SNHLY and FYNNEI. The CDR3 sequence is 12 residues long. V was pared by 8 bases and J by 4 bases, with 4 bases of the junction left unmatched. The CDR3 region has the DNA TGTGCCAGCGGGCAGGGGGCGTACGAGCAGTACTTC. It codes for CASGQGAYEQYF.

The chain recombines TRBV10-3 with TRBJ1-1, with a tentative D call TRBD1 (5 bases). The CDR3 extends over 13 amino acids. The ends were cut back, 7 bases at V and 0 bases at J, with 9 bases in the middle. CDR1 and CDR2 from the germline V gene are ENHRY and SYGVKD. The CDR3 bases are TGTGCCATCACATCGACAGTGAACACTGAAGCTTTCTTT. Translation: CAITSTVNTEAFF.

This clone was detected only once. The CDR3 DNA sequence: TGTGCCAGCAGCTTAGGGGCGCAGGGTGACAATCAGCCCCAGCATTTT. Protein product: CASSLGAQGDNQPQHF. J is TRBJ1-5 and V is TRBV7-2; perhaps TRBD1 as D (5 bases). Trimming cost V 1 base and J 3 bases, with 13 bases left between them. CDR3 size: 16 residues. CDR1 and CDR2 (germline): SGHTA, FQGNSA.

V usage is TRBV11-2 and J usage is TRBJ1-2, with 7 bases lining up with TRBD1. Germline values: CDR1 SGHAT, CDR2 FQNNGV. The V gene end was trimmed by 5 bases and the J gene end by 1 base; junction bases not matched to a gene: 4. The CDR3 consists of 14 residues. The CDR3 sequence: CASSRGQSNYGYTF. CDR3 nucleotide sequence: TGTGCCAGCAGCAGGGGGCAGAGTAACTATGGCTACACCTTC.

V and J are TRBV5-1 and TRBJ1-3, with unresolved D. The CDR3 has 16 residues. CDR1 SGHRS and CDR2 YFSETQ come from the germline V gene. Trimming took 0 bases from V and 1 from J, leaving 11 bases between them. In nucleotides, the CDR3 is TGCGCCAGCAGCTTGGAGAGGGTCACTTCTGGAAACACCATATATTTT. Protein sequence: CASSLERVTSGNTIYF. The full variable domain, in which reference TRBV5-1 and TRBJ1-3 provide the parts outside the CDR3, is KAGVTQTPRYLIKTRGQQVTLSCSPISGHRSVSWYQQTPGQGLQFLFEYFSETQRNKGNFPGRFSGRQFSNSRSEMNVSTLELGDSALYLCASSLERVTSGNTIYFGEGSWLTVV.